This T cell receptor beta chain stems from a study of post-analysis software for immune sequencing data. Study-wide findings and caveats: In patients, TRBV5-6, TRBV5-1 and TRBV20-1 belonged to four or five TRBV segments found more frequently than in controls. F measure grouped same-batch samples tightly together. Normalized Chao1 diversity was significantly lower in multiple sclerosis patients than in controls.

Unique molecular identifiers were carried by the TCR beta cDNA libraries. A population of roughly 0.95 to 10 million T cells gave rise to about half a million cDNA molecules. MiXCR, applied by TCRdb to the PCR reads, yields one record per CDR3 protein. The table has about 460,000 distinct CDR3 sequences, roughly 46% seen once. This clonotype was observed a few times. As yet, its antigen is unknown. The V and J ends lost 5 bases and 6 bases, in that order; junction bases with no gene match: 4. The CDR3 runs 12 residues. Germline V gene sequence: CDR1 SQVTM, CDR2 ANQGSEA. The chain couples TRBV29-1 to TRBJ2-1, with 7 bases fitting TRBD1. This receptor was obtained from a girl aged 5-17 years with multiple sclerosis. Sequencing used blood. DNA for the CDR3: TGCAGCGTTTGGGACAGACTCAATGAGCAGTTCTTC. This sequence encodes CSVWDRLNEQFF.